This TCR beta chain was identified in a study of glioma-infiltrating T cells after dendritic cell vaccination (dated by TCRdb to the mid-2010s). In the study overall: Of the roughly 15 glioblastoma patients in the cohort, all drawn from Phase I and II dendritic cell vaccination trials, 9 were newly diagnosed and 6 had recurrent disease. Each patient was given three intradermal dendritic cell vaccine injections, spaced two weeks apart, in the arm below the axilla. Patients received autologous tumor lysate-pulsed dendritic cell vaccination between about 2002 and 2013. To make the vaccine, monocyte-derived dendritic cells were cultured for approximately 7 days with IL-4 and GM-CSF and then pulsed overnight with autologous tumor lysate. Survival after dendritic cell vaccination was correlated with TCR sequencing metrics such as TIL content and the overlap between tumor and blood repertoires. In glioblastoma patients vaccinated with dendritic cells, deep sequencing of TCR beta CDR3 regions served to measure tumor-infiltrating lymphocyte content and to compare repertoires between tumor and blood.

Remarks on this clone: The antigen this receptor binds is unknown. No much larger clone is present one base from it, and per-base qualities are unavailable.

General findings and caveats noted by the study authors: The cohort was small and heterogeneous, and full blood and tumor sets were available for few patients, with initial-recurrent tumor pairs available for even fewer patients. Longer time to progression and overall survival after dendritic cell vaccination were predicted by higher estimated pretreatment TIL content. The three-group TCR overlap response model was described as speculative and requiring prospective validation. TCR clonality showed no direct relationship with survival, which suggests that a diverse polyclonal response may matter.

Selection of patients required sufficient residual fresh-frozen tumor tissue and over two years of available survival data. An isocitrate dehydrogenase mutation was not carried by any of the glioblastoma patients, although molecular status was otherwise variable. PBMC were collected before vaccination, two weeks after the third vaccination, and at tumor progression if progression occurred. Genomic DNA was extracted with the Qiagen DNeasy Blood extraction Kit. Using the immunoSEQ assay, TCRB CDR3 regions were amplified from approximately 2 micrograms of genomic DNA, or from all available DNA when less than that was on hand. The multiplex PCR relied on 60 forward primers for TCR V beta segments and 13 reverse primers for J beta segments. To estimate the number of reads per starting template, synthetic control templates were added to each sample at limiting dilution. The Illumina HiSeq System generated 87 bp sequencing reads. The paper's processing steps were these. To remove PCR and sequencing errors, closely related sequences were merged with a nearest neighbor algorithm. TCR overlap was measured as the percentage of unique tumor TCR beta sequences also present in the same patient's peripheral blood. The table was pulled from immuneACCESS by TCRdb, which kept in-frame rearrangements only. Such tables lose some clones; where checked, under half of the loss comes from unresolved V genes, and the rest has no known cause. V and J calls and clone size come straight from that table; D and trimming were deduced from the DNA. This sample has approximately 64,000 clones in its table, and around 83% of those were observed once. About 10% of the sample lies in the top ten.

CDR3 length: 15 amino acids, cysteine to phenylalanine. Only the CDR3 portion is preserved as DNA: 45 bases, with reading frame beginning at the first base. V has 5 bases trimmed and J has 4 bases trimmed; junction bases matching no gene number 7. For CDR1 and CDR2, the germline V gene lists SGDLS and YYNGEE. The TCR sequence derives from a human donor with glioblastoma. This chain joins TRBV9 to TRBJ2-1; TRBD2 lines up with 9 middle nucleotides. Sequenced here: blood, sampled before dendritic cell vaccination. The nucleotides read TGTGCCAGCAGGCATAGCGGGGGAAGGTACAATGAGCAGTTCTTC. Translated, it gives CASRHSGGRYNEQFF.